The 24 T cell receptor beta chains below come from one sample, sequenced in a study of blood T cell repertoires in COVID-19 (dated by TCRdb to the early 2020s). The library was produced with the immunoSEQ multiplex PCR assay. Imported from immuneACCESS, the table was reduced by TCRdb to in-frame sequences with V and J called. These copies leave out some clones; in studies compared against another copy, an unresolved V gene accounts for under half, and the cause of the remainder is not known. For this sample there are 110,000 to 150,000 clones; roughly 80% appear just once. The biggest ten clones account for 3.5% of the sample. What was sequenced was peripheral blood. The receptors stem from a man between 65 and 85 years old who had recovered from COVID-19.

This clone was detected once. The chain couples TRBV3-1 (or the pseudogene TRBV3-2) to TRBJ1-2; possibly TRBD1 for D (6 bases). Looked up from germline, CDR1 is LGHDT and CDR2 is YNNKEL (reference sequence). There are 12 residues in the CDR3. The V end lost 3 bases, the J end lost 13 bases, and 15 bases lay between the germline ends. This CDR3 reads CASSQWTAIITF. The CDR3, as DNA: TGTGCCAGCAGCCAGTGGACAGCCATAATCACCTTC.

This chain uses TRBV7-9 with TRBJ2-1, with 9 bases lining up with TRBD2. V lost 4 bases, J lost 3 bases, and 7 bases stayed unmatched. The CDR3 is 16 residues long. Germline CDR1 and CDR2: SEHNR and FQNEAQ (reference sequence). Here the CDR3 DNA reads TGTGCCAGCAGCTCAGCCGATAGCGGGAGCTACAATGAGCAGTTCTTC. Residues: CASSSADSGSYNEQFF.

The chain combines TRBV11-2 with TRBJ1-3, with a possible D match to TRBD1 (6 bases). The CDR3 has 17 residues. Trimming shortened V by 5 bases and J by 5 bases, and 22 bases separated the two germline ends. Germline loops: CDR1 SGHAT, CDR2 FQNNGV. The CDR3 nucleotides read TGTGCCAGCAGCCCGGGGGGGCAGGAGGGTTCTCGAAACACCATATATTTT. Translated: CASSPGGQEGSRNTIYF.

The J gene is TRBJ2-1, the V gene TRBV2, with D possibly being TRBD1 (7 bases). V gave up 7 bases and J gave up 7 bases, with 11 bases separating them. The CDR3 is 12 residues long. CDR1 and CDR2 (germline): SNHLY, FYNNEI. CDR3 loop: CASTRGQNEQFF. CDR3 nucleotides: TGTGCCAGCACGCGGGGACAGAATGAGCAGTTCTTC. Complete variable domain (other parts from reference TRBV2 and TRBJ2-1): EPEVTQTPSHQVTQMGQEVILRCVPISNHLYFYWYRQILGQKVEFLVSFYNNEISEKSEIFDDQFSVERPDGSNFTLKIRSTKLEDSAMYFCASTRGQNEQFFGPGTRLTVL.

This clone was observed at least ten times. The chain carries TRBV9 and TRBJ2-7; D perhaps matches TRBD1 (6 bases). The CDR3 covers 15 residues. Trimming stripped 3 bases from V and 4 bases from J, with 17 bases between. Germline CDR1 and CDR2: SGDLS and YYNGEE. The CDR3 bases are TGTGCCAGCAGCGCGAGAGAAGGGACAATATACGAGCAGTACTTC. Amino acids: CASSAREGTIYEQYF.

V is TRBV15 and J is TRBJ2-7, with D unresolved. V was cut by 5 bases and J by 5 bases, with 13 bases left in between. Looked up from germline, CDR1 is LNHNV and CDR2 is YYDKDF (reference sequence). This CDR3 is built from 13 residues. DNA of the CDR3: TGTGCCACCAGCTCAGGTCCACCGAACGAGCAGTACTTC. The encoded protein is CATSSGPPNEQYF.

The chain joins TRBV19 to TRBJ2-7; D uncertain. Between the trimmed V and J ends, which lost 9 bases and 3 bases, there was a span of 18 bases. This CDR3 is 14 amino acids long. Germline V gene lookup returns CDR1 LNHDA and CDR2 SQIVND (reference sequence). The CDR3: CASQPTEAHYEQYF. In DNA form, the CDR3 reads TGTGCCAGCCAACCGACGGAAGCGCACTACGAGCAGTACTTC.

The V call is TRBV2, the J call TRBJ1-5; 10 nucleotides line up with TRBD1. CDR1 is SNHLY, CDR2 FYNNEI, per germline. CDR3 length: 15 residues. J gave up 2 bases and V 4 bases, and 2 bases lay outside the gene matches. This CDR3 reads CASSGTGGRNQPQHF. CDR3 bases: TGTGCCAGCAGTGGGACAGGGGGGCGCAATCAGCCCCAGCATTTT.

The genes are TRBV5-1 and TRBJ2-1, with TRBD1 matching over 10 bases. The CDR3 spans 14 residues. Trimming took 3 bases from V and 10 from J; bases not matched to a gene: 7. Per germline, CDR1 SGHRS and CDR2 YFSETQ. In nucleotides, the CDR3 is TGCGCCAGCAGCTCGGGACAGGGGTTTAGGGAGCAGTTCTTC. Translated: CASSSGQGFREQFF.

V and J are TRBV30 and TRBJ2-3; D perhaps matches TRBD2 (5 bases). The length of the CDR3 is 20 residues. Looked up from germline, CDR1 is GTSNPN and CDR2 is SVGIG (reference sequence). V lost 0 bases and J lost 2, with 27 bases in between. The CDR3 DNA is TGTGCCTGGAGTGTACCCGCCGAAACCCTCACTGGACTTTTCACAGATACGCAGTATTTT. Residues: CAWSVPAETLTGLFTDTQYF.

CDR3 coding DNA: TGTGCCAGCAGCCAAGGGTCGAGCGGGAGTACTGATGAGCAGTTCTTC. Amino acids: CASSQGSSGSTDEQFF. The V gene is TRBV14, the J gene TRBJ2-1; 8 nucleotides match TRBD2. With 1 base clipped from V and 8 bases from J, the junction kept 10 bases outside the gene matches. Looked up from germline, CDR1 is SGHDN and CDR2 is FVKESK. CDR3 length: 16 amino acids. The entire variable domain, with the rest obtained from reference TRBV14 and TRBJ2-1, is as follows: EAGVTQFPSHSVIEKGQTVTLRCDPISGHDNLYWYRRVMGKEIKFLLHFVKESKQDESGMPNNRFLAERTGGTYSTLKVQPAELEDSGVYFCASSQGSSGSTDEQFFGPGTRLTVL.

The chain recombines TRBV2 with TRBJ2-3; 11 bases line up with TRBD2. V was clipped by 7 bases and J by 2 bases; unmatched bases: 2. Germline CDR1 SNHLY, CDR2 FYNNEI. CDR3 length: 14 amino acids. CDR3 sequence reads: CASTGLADTDTQYF. In DNA form, the CDR3 reads TGTGCCAGCACGGGACTAGCGGACACAGATACGCAGTATTTT.

The gene calls are TRBV7-2 and TRBJ2-7; D ambiguous. Trimming took off 4 bases at V and 4 bases at J, with 8 bases between the two ends. The CDR3 extends over 12 amino acids. Germline loops: CDR1 SGHTA, CDR2 FQGNSA. This CDR3 is CASSYTRYEQYF. In DNA, the CDR3 is TGTGCCAGCAGCTATACGAGGTACGAGCAGTACTTC.

J is TRBJ2-7 and V is TRBV4-2, with D possibly matching TRBD1 (6 bases). V lost 0 bases to trimming and J lost 2 bases, with 11 bases between them. Germline CDR1 and CDR2: LGHNA and YNFKEQ. The CDR3 totals 15 residues. This CDR3 reads CASSQDQGTTYEQYF. The CDR3 nucleotides are TGTGCCAGCAGCCAAGATCAGGGGACAACCTACGAGCAGTACTTC.

The chain is built from TRBV7-9 and TRBJ2-7; 9 bases map to TRBD1. V lost 2 bases and J lost 0; bases outside the gene matches: 5. CDR1 and CDR2 (germline): SEHNR, FQNEAQ (reference sequence). This CDR3 is built from 16 residues. The CDR3 sequence is CASSLSGTGYSYEQYF. CDR3 DNA sequence: TGTGCCAGCAGCTTATCCGGGACAGGGTACTCCTACGAGCAGTACTTC.

The chain is built from TRBV19 and TRBJ2-7; no reliable D call. With 4 bases removed from V and 2 bases from J, the gap between germline ends came to 6 bases. Germline values: CDR1 LNHDA, CDR2 SQIVND (reference sequence). This CDR3 comprises 12 residues. The CDR3 nucleotides are TGTGCCAGTAGTAGAGACACCTACGAGCAGTACTTC. The encoded protein is CASSRDTYEQYF.

This clone has a handful of counts. This sequence joins TRBV10-3 and TRBJ1-6; D is uncertain. The CDR3 spans 13 residues. V was cut by 3 bases and J by 7 bases, with 7 bases left in between. CDR1 is ENHRY, CDR2 SYGVKD, per germline. Here the CDR3 reads CAISDRGNSPLHF. The CDR3 coding sequence is TGTGCCATCAGTGACCGGGGAAATTCACCCCTCCACTTT.

This chain uses TRBV19 with TRBJ1-5; 7 bases are shared with TRBD1. Germline CDR1 LNHDA, CDR2 SQIVND (reference sequence). This CDR3 is built from 18 residues. With V trimmed by 5 bases and J by 0 bases, 13 bases remained unmatched. The CDR3: CASSFLYQQGNSNQPQHF. The CDR3, as DNA: TGTGCCAGTAGTTTTTTATATCAACAGGGGAATAGCAATCAGCCCCAGCATTTT.

The CDR3 spells CASSPVRVDYGYTF. CDR3 bases: TGTGCCAGCAGCCCCGTGCGGGTGGACTATGGCTACACCTTC. The gene calls are TRBV27 and TRBJ1-2; D unclear. The CDR3 is 14 residues long. The germline V gene has CDR1 MNHEY and CDR2 SMNVEV (reference sequence). V lost 6 bases to trimming and J lost 3 bases, with 14 bases between them.

This rearrangement joins TRBV7-8 to TRBJ2-7; D may be TRBD2 (5 bases). V lost 2 bases, J lost 2 bases, and 13 bases lay in between. CDR1 and CDR2 from the germline V gene are SGHVS and FQNEAQ. The CDR3 loop spans 15 amino acids. CDR3 loop: CASSLIRERPYEQYF. Here the CDR3 DNA reads TGTGCCAGCAGCTTAATCCGGGAACGACCCTACGAGCAGTACTTC.

Written as DNA, the CDR3 is TGTGCCAGCAGCGAGGGACAGGGTTACCTCTACGAGCAGTACTTC. Translated, it gives CASSEGQGYLYEQYF. This rearrangement joins TRBV7-6 to TRBJ2-7, with 9 bases aligning to TRBD1. The junction had 8 bases not matched to a gene; V was cut back by 5 bases and J by 3 bases. From germline, CDR1 is SGHVS and CDR2 FNYEAQ. The CDR3 runs to 15 residues. Variable domain in full (rest from reference TRBV7-6 and TRBJ2-7): GAGVSQSPRYKVTKRGQDVALRCDPISGHVSLYWYRQALGQGPEFLTYFNYEAQQDKSGLPNDRFSAERPEGSISTLTIQRTEQRDSAMYRCASSEGQGYLYEQYFGPGTRLTVT.

In this sample, this clone turned up a few times. The V call is TRBV15, the J call TRBJ2-1; TRBD1 aligns across 8 bases. Germline V gene sequence: CDR1 LNHNV, CDR2 YYDKDF (reference sequence). V was clipped by 3 bases and J by 3 bases; unmatched bases: 1. The CDR3 contains 14 residues. CDR3 sequence: CATSSGTGYNEQFF. The CDR3 DNA reads as TGTGCCACCAGCAGCGGGACAGGCTACAATGAGCAGTTCTTC. Combining the CDR3 with reference TRBV15 and TRBJ2-1 gives the whole variable domain DAMVIQNPRYQVTQFGKPVTLSCSQTLNHNVMYWYQQKSSQAPKLLFHYYDKDFNNEADTPDNFQSRRPNTSFCFLDIRSPGLGDTAMYLCATSSGTGYNEQFFGPGTRLTVL.

The chain is built from TRBV19 and TRBJ2-5, with D perhaps TRBD2 (5 bases). The CDR3 is 13 amino acids. V was trimmed by 8 bases and J by 5 bases, leaving 15 bases between them. The germline V gene encodes CDR1 LNHDA and CDR2 SQIVND (reference sequence). The CDR3 bases are TGTGCCAGTGGAGTCGGGGTATGGGAGACCCAGTACTTC. Its translation: CASGVGVWETQYF.

The chain employs TRBV9 and TRBJ2-7; TRBD1 matches at 9 bases. With V trimmed by 0 bases and J by 6 bases, 7 bases remained unmatched. Germline loops: CDR1 SGDLS, CDR2 YYNGEE. The CDR3 runs 15 residues. The chain's CDR3 is CASSVGQGVPPEQYF. The CDR3 nucleotides are TGTGCCAGCAGCGTAGGACAGGGGGTACCTCCCGAGCAGTACTTC.